This is a list of T cell receptor beta chains from one sample in a study of T cell repertoires in cytomegalovirus infection. MiXCR, run by TCRdb on the reads, gives a single entry per CDR3 protein. The data contain more than 150,000 distinct CDR3 sequences, around 20% of them singletons. Sequenced input: PBMCs. The receptors come from a human donor in good health (CMV status not recorded). Some clones in this sample may be carry-over from other donors' samples. CDR3s include the opening cysteine and the closing phenylalanine or tryptophan. The order of the fields is V gene, J gene, clone size, D gene, CDR3 DNA, CDR3 protein. A D gene is named only where the DNA matches it firmly. A row's size may be missing; if present it is once, few, many or a size class.

v_gene: TRBV7-8; j_gene: TRBJ2-3; abundance: many; d_gene: NA; CDR3nt: TGTGCCAGCAGCTTACTGGAGGGCACAGATACGCAGTATTTT; CDR3aa: CASSLLEGTDTQYF
v_gene: TRBV2; j_gene: TRBJ2-7; abundance: NA; d_gene: TRBD2; CDR3nt: TGTGCCATTAGCGGGAGGGACTACGAGCAGTACTTC; CDR3aa: CAISGRDYEQYF
v_gene: TRBV5-4; j_gene: TRBJ2-5; abundance: NA; d_gene: NA; CDR3nt: TGTGCCAGCAGCTCGCGGTCGGAAGGGGGAGAGACCCAGTACTTC; CDR3aa: CASSSRSEGGETQYF
v_gene: TRBV19; j_gene: TRBJ2-1; abundance: NA; d_gene: NA; CDR3nt: TGTGCCAGTGGAACTCAGGGGACGTCCTACAATGAGCAGTTCTTC; CDR3aa: CASGTQGTSYNEQFF
v_gene: TRBV5-1; j_gene: TRBJ1-1; abundance: many; d_gene: NA; CDR3nt: TGCGCCAGCAGCTTGGATGGGGGGCGGTTGGCTGAAGCTTTCTTT; CDR3aa: CASSLDGGRLAEAFF
v_gene: TRBV7-8; j_gene: TRBJ2-1; abundance: many; d_gene: TRBD2; CDR3nt: TGTGCCAGCAAGGCGGGGGAGGAGCAGTTCTTC; CDR3aa: CASKAGEEQFF
v_gene: TRBV20-1; j_gene: TRBJ2-7; abundance: NA; d_gene: TRBD2; CDR3nt: TGCAGTGCCCGACTAGCGGGAGCTGCCGAGCAGTACTTC; CDR3aa: CSARLAGAAEQYF
v_gene: TRBV19; j_gene: TRBJ2-5; abundance: NA; d_gene: NA; CDR3nt: TGTGCCCGTAGTATCCAAGAGACCCAGTACTTC; CDR3aa: CARSIQETQYF
v_gene: TRBV5-5; j_gene: TRBJ2-1; abundance: NA; d_gene: NA; CDR3nt: TGTGCCAGCAGCTTGGGAGGGAACAACAATGAGCAGTTCTTC; CDR3aa: CASSLGGNNNEQFF
v_gene: TRBV11-3; j_gene: TRBJ2-2; abundance: many; d_gene: NA; CDR3nt: TGTGCCAGCAGCTCCCCCGGAAGGTGGGAGCTGTTTTTT; CDR3aa: CASSSPGRWELFF
v_gene: TRBV20-1; j_gene: TRBJ1-6; abundance: few; d_gene: NA; CDR3nt: TGCAGTGCTAGAGAGGCCGGGACCGGGAGGGATTCACCCCTCCACTTT; CDR3aa: CSAREAGTGRDSPLHF
v_gene: TRBV7-9; j_gene: TRBJ1-1; abundance: many; d_gene: NA; CDR3nt: TGTGCCAGCAGCTTAGAGGGGAACACTGAAGCTTTCTTT; CDR3aa: CASSLEGNTEAFF
v_gene: TRBV12-3/TRBV12-4; j_gene: TRBJ2-5; abundance: few; d_gene: TRBD1; CDR3nt: TGTGCCAGCAGTAGACAGGGGATGGAGACCCAGTACTTC; CDR3aa: CASSRQGMETQYF
v_gene: TRBV6-2/TRBV6-3; j_gene: TRBJ2-5; abundance: NA; d_gene: NA; CDR3nt: TGTGCCAGCAGTGACTTGTTGCCGGGCCAGGATGGGGAGACCCAGTACTTC; CDR3aa: CASSDLLPGQDGETQYF
v_gene: TRBV5-1; j_gene: TRBJ2-5; abundance: NA; d_gene: NA; CDR3nt: TGCGCCAGCAGCCCGCCACCCCAAGAGACCCAGTACTTC; CDR3aa: CASSPPPQETQYF
v_gene: TRBV5-1; j_gene: TRBJ2-1; abundance: few; d_gene: TRBD1; CDR3nt: TGCGCCAGCAGCTTCACAGGGGTTTCCTACAATGAGCAGTTCTTC; CDR3aa: CASSFTGVSYNEQFF
v_gene: TRBV6-5; j_gene: TRBJ1-2; abundance: NA; d_gene: NA; CDR3nt: TGTGCCAGCAGTTACCCCGGGGACGGCTACACCTTC; CDR3aa: CASSYPGDGYTF
v_gene: TRBV4-2; j_gene: TRBJ2-5; abundance: once; d_gene: NA; CDR3nt: TGTGCCAGCAGCCAAGAAGGCCGTTCCCAGTACTTC; CDR3aa: CASSQEGRSQYF
v_gene: TRBV2; j_gene: TRBJ1-1; abundance: NA; d_gene: NA; CDR3nt: TGTGCCAGCACCCTTCCAATGAACACTGAAGCTTTCTTT; CDR3aa: CASTLPMNTEAFF
v_gene: TRBV7-2; j_gene: TRBJ2-1; abundance: many; d_gene: TRBD2; CDR3nt: TGTGCCAGCCTGGACGGGGGGGCCCGCAATGAGCAGTTCTTC; CDR3aa: CASLDGGARNEQFF
v_gene: TRBV7-8; j_gene: TRBJ1-4; abundance: NA; d_gene: NA; CDR3nt: TGTGCCAGCAGCCCCCGGGGCACAAATGAAAAACTGTTTTTT; CDR3aa: CASSPRGTNEKLFF
v_gene: TRBV6-6; j_gene: TRBJ1-5; abundance: many; d_gene: TRBD1; CDR3nt: TGTGCCAGCAGCGCAGGGACAGGGGGTAATCAGCCCCAGCATTTT; CDR3aa: CASSAGTGGNQPQHF
v_gene: TRBV12-3/TRBV12-4; j_gene: TRBJ1-1; abundance: many; d_gene: NA; CDR3nt: TGTGCCAGCAGTCCGGGGACGCATTTTGATGAGGACACTGAAGCTTTCTTT; CDR3aa: CASSPGTHFDEDTEAFF
v_gene: TRBV25-1; j_gene: TRBJ1-2; abundance: few; d_gene: NA; CDR3nt: TGTGCCAGCAGTTTTGGGGCGTGGGGATCGGGCTACACCTTC; CDR3aa: CASSFGAWGSGYTF
v_gene: TRBV11-3; j_gene: TRBJ2-5; abundance: NA; d_gene: TRBD2; CDR3nt: TGTGCCAGCAGCTCTCTACCGACTAGCGGGAGTGGGGAGACCCAGTACTTC; CDR3aa: CASSSLPTSGSGETQYF
v_gene: TRBV20-1; j_gene: TRBJ2-7; abundance: few; d_gene: NA; CDR3nt: TGCAGTGCTAGTCCCGGGACGGCGACTTACGAGCAGTACTTC; CDR3aa: CSASPGTATYEQYF
v_gene: TRBV7-9; j_gene: TRBJ2-4; abundance: NA; d_gene: TRBD1; CDR3nt: TGTGCCAGCAGCTTTACAGGGACAGGGGCCAAAAACATTCAGTACTTC; CDR3aa: CASSFTGTGAKNIQYF
v_gene: TRBV7-2; j_gene: TRBJ1-1; abundance: many; d_gene: NA; CDR3nt: TGTGCCAGCAGCTTGGGGGGAAGCGGAGACACTGAAGCTTTCTTT; CDR3aa: CASSLGGSGDTEAFF
v_gene: TRBV11-2; j_gene: TRBJ2-7; abundance: many; d_gene: NA; CDR3nt: TGTGCCAGCAGCCGGACAGCAACCTACGAGCAGTACTTC; CDR3aa: CASSRTATYEQYF
v_gene: TRBV7-3; j_gene: TRBJ2-1; abundance: NA; d_gene: TRBD1; CDR3nt: TGTGCCAGCAGCCCGTTACAGGGGACCTACAATGAGCAGTTCTTC; CDR3aa: CASSPLQGTYNEQFF
v_gene: TRBV7-9; j_gene: TRBJ2-6; abundance: NA; d_gene: TRBD2; CDR3nt: TGTGCCAGCAGCTTTGGACTAGCGGGAACTGGGGCCAACGTCCTGACTTTC; CDR3aa: CASSFGLAGTGANVLTF
v_gene: TRBV28; j_gene: TRBJ2-1; abundance: many; d_gene: TRBD2; CDR3nt: TGTGCCAGCAGGACTAGCGGCTACAATGAGCAGTTCTTC; CDR3aa: CASRTSGYNEQFF
v_gene: TRBV25-1; j_gene: TRBJ2-1; abundance: few; d_gene: NA; CDR3nt: TGTGCCAGCAGTGACTGGAACAGGAACAATGAGCAGTTCTTC; CDR3aa: CASSDWNRNNEQFF
v_gene: TRBV2; j_gene: TRBJ1-5; abundance: NA; d_gene: NA; CDR3nt: TGTGCCAGCAGTGAAGGAGGTTATAGCAATCAGCCCCAGCATTTT; CDR3aa: CASSEGGYSNQPQHF
v_gene: TRBV15; j_gene: TRBJ1-1; abundance: few; d_gene: TRBD1; CDR3nt: TGTGCCACCAGCAGAGAGCAGGGGGCTGCCACTGAAGCTTTCTTT; CDR3aa: CATSREQGAATEAFF
v_gene: TRBV28; j_gene: TRBJ2-1; abundance: many; d_gene: TRBD1; CDR3nt: TGTGCCAGCAGTTTAGACAGGGTTCCCTACAATGAGCAGTTCTTC; CDR3aa: CASSLDRVPYNEQFF
v_gene: TRBV20-1; j_gene: TRBJ2-7; abundance: NA; d_gene: NA; CDR3nt: TGCAGTGCTAGGGCTCTTGGACCCCTCTACGAGCAGTACTTC; CDR3aa: CSARALGPLYEQYF
v_gene: TRBV20-1; j_gene: TRBJ2-5; abundance: few; d_gene: NA; CDR3nt: TGCAGTGCTAGAGTTAGCGCGGAGACCCAGTACTTC; CDR3aa: CSARVSAETQYF
v_gene: TRBV7-6; j_gene: TRBJ2-7; abundance: NA; d_gene: NA; CDR3nt: TGTGCCAGCCGCCGTAAACTTCAGGAGCAGTACTTC; CDR3aa: CASRRKLQEQYF
v_gene: TRBV5-1; j_gene: TRBJ2-1; abundance: NA; d_gene: TRBD2; CDR3nt: TGCGCCAGCAGCTTGGACGAGCGGGAGTACAATGAGCAGTTCTTC; CDR3aa: CASSLDEREYNEQFF
v_gene: TRBV24-1; j_gene: TRBJ2-3; abundance: few; d_gene: TRBD2; CDR3nt: TGTGCCACCAGTGACCCAGGACTAGCTAGCACAGATACGCAGTATTTT; CDR3aa: CATSDPGLASTDTQYF
v_gene: TRBV20-1; j_gene: TRBJ1-2; abundance: few; d_gene: NA; CDR3nt: TGCAGTGCTAGAGTCCCCCAGGGTGATGGCTACACCTTC; CDR3aa: CSARVPQGDGYTF
v_gene: TRBV7-9; j_gene: TRBJ2-7; abundance: few; d_gene: NA; CDR3nt: TGTGCCAGCAGCATAATCTCACATTACGAGCAGTACTTC; CDR3aa: CASSIISHYEQYF
v_gene: TRBV5-6; j_gene: TRBJ1-5; abundance: once; d_gene: NA; CDR3nt: TGTGCCAGCAGCCACCGACATCGTAGCAATCAGCCCCAGCATTTT; CDR3aa: CASSHRHRSNQPQHF
v_gene: TRBV11-3; j_gene: TRBJ1-1; abundance: few; d_gene: TRBD1; CDR3nt: TGTGCCAGCAGCCGGGACAGAATGAACACTGAAGCTTTCTTT; CDR3aa: CASSRDRMNTEAFF
v_gene: TRBV7-2; j_gene: TRBJ1-1; abundance: many; d_gene: NA; CDR3nt: TGTGCCAGCAGCTTACAAACAGGGACGAACACTGAAGCTTTCTTT; CDR3aa: CASSLQTGTNTEAFF
v_gene: TRBV28; j_gene: TRBJ1-4; abundance: few; d_gene: NA; CDR3nt: TGTGCCAGCCATCCCCGGGACACTGCAACTAATGAAAAACTGTTTTTT; CDR3aa: CASHPRDTATNEKLFF
v_gene: TRBV12-3/TRBV12-4; j_gene: TRBJ2-1; abundance: NA; d_gene: TRBD1; CDR3nt: TGTGCCAGCACCCCTTCCCTAGGGACAGGGGGCTTGAGGGTCTTC; CDR3aa: CASTPSLGTGGLRVF
v_gene: TRBV3-1; j_gene: TRBJ2-1; abundance: NA; d_gene: NA; CDR3nt: TGTGCCAGCAGCCCGCTTAGGCAGGCAACCTACAATGAGCAGTTCTTC; CDR3aa: CASSPLRQATYNEQFF